A selection of T cell receptor beta chains follows, all from one sample in a study of glioma-infiltrating T cells. Via MiXCR, TCRdb re-called the multiplex PCR reads, giving one row per CDR3 protein. The sample carries about 94,000 distinct CDR3 sequences, 20% to 25% recorded once. Sequenced sample: glioma tissue, nonneoplastic brain tissue, or PBMCs (not recorded which). Receptors originate from a human donor with low-grade glioma or glioblastoma, undergoing nonglioma brain surgery, or in good health (not recorded which). The CDR3 runs from the conserved cysteine through the conserved F or W. D genes are given only for firm matches. Clone size appears in some rows only: once, few, many, or a class for an expanded clone.

d_gene,v_gene,abundance,j_gene,CDR3nt,CDR3aa
NA,TRBV20-1,medium-sized,TRBJ1-3,TGCAGTGCACTTACAGCCAGCACTGGAAACACCATATATTTT,CSALTASTGNTIYF
TRBD2,TRBV25-1,many,TRBJ2-1,TGTGCCAGCCGGACTAGCGGGAGACAGGTTTCCTACAATGAGCAGTTCTTC,CASRTSGRQVSYNEQFF
NA,TRBV27,many,TRBJ2-5,TGTGCCAGCGGGAGCTTCGGGGAGACCCAGTACTTC,CASGSFGETQYF
NA,TRBV10-2,few,TRBJ2-7,TGCGCCAGCAGTGAGTCGATATCGGTCGTCGAGCAGTACTTC,CASSESISVVEQYF
TRBD2,TRBV19,few,TRBJ2-1,TGTGCCAGTAGTCCGACTAGCGGGAGGGGCAATGAGCAGTTCTTC,CASSPTSGRGNEQFF
TRBD2,TRBV2,few,TRBJ2-1,TGTGCCAGCAGTCGGACTAGCACTTACAATGAGCAGTTCTTC,CASSRTSTYNEQFF
TRBD1,TRBV6-1,many,TRBJ2-7,TGTGCCAGCAACAATCGACAGGGGGCGCAGGACGAGCAGTACTTC,CASNNRQGAQDEQYF
TRBD1,TRBV2,few,TRBJ1-2,TGTGCCAGCAGTGGACAGGGGGCCGGTGGCTACACCTTC,CASSGQGAGGYTF
NA,TRBV11-1,NA,TRBJ2-7,TGTGCCAGCGGCTTTGGAGGAGACTCCTACGAGCAGTACTTC,CASGFGGDSYEQYF
NA,TRBV6-1,medium-sized,TRBJ1-1,TGTGCCAGCATTGACGGCCCTGAAGCTTTCTTT,CASIDGPEAFF
TRBD2,TRBV7-2,many,TRBJ2-3,TGTGCCAGCAGCTTAGAATCAGTGACTAGCGGGTCAGGTCGCACAGATACGCAGTATTTT,CASSLESVTSGSGRTDTQYF
NA,TRBV20-1,many,TRBJ1-1,TGCAGTGCTAGCATCTCCGGTGGGAACACTGAAGCTTTCTTT,CSASISGGNTEAFF
NA,TRBV7-8,many,TRBJ1-1,TGTGCCAGCAGCTTAGCGGCGGGAGCCACTGAAGCTTTCTTT,CASSLAAGATEAFF
TRBD2,TRBV5-4,many,TRBJ2-5,TGTGCCAGCAGCTCTAAGCGGGAGCGAGAGACCCAGTACTTC,CASSSKRERETQYF
NA,TRBV20-1,NA,TRBJ1-2,TGCAGTGCTAGGGGCGGCAACTATGGCTACACCTTC,CSARGGNYGYTF
NA,TRBV20-1,NA,TRBJ1-5,TGCAGTGCTAGAGGGAAGTCAGGGACCAATCAGCCCCAGCATTTT,CSARGKSGTNQPQHF
NA,TRBV6-1,many,TRBJ2-7,TGTGCCAGCCGCCGGGACGTCCGTGGGGAGCAGTACTTC,CASRRDVRGEQYF
NA,TRBV27,many,TRBJ1-3,TGTGCCAGCAGTAGGGACTCAAGCTCTGGAAACACCATATATTTT,CASSRDSSSGNTIYF
NA,TRBV6-1,NA,TRBJ1-1,TGTGCCAGCAGTGCCCAGGGGATGAACACTGAAGCCTTCTTT,CASSAQGMNTEAFF
NA,TRBV6-6,many,TRBJ2-5,TGTGCCAGCAGTTACGGGGGAGAGACCCAGTACTTC,CASSYGGETQYF
NA,TRBV6-1,many,TRBJ1-5,TGTGCCAGTTCGATGCGACTACAGACAGACAATAGCAATCAGCCCCAGCATTTT,CASSMRLQTDNSNQPQHF
TRBD1,TRBV19,many,TRBJ2-3,TGTGCCAGTAGTACAAGGGACAGGGGCCTAAGCACAGATACGCAGTATTTT,CASSTRDRGLSTDTQYF
NA,TRBV11-2,NA,TRBJ2-7,TGTGCCAGCAACTCCCCCCGTGCTATCGAGCAGTACTTC,CASNSPRAIEQYF
NA,TRBV6-1,many,TRBJ2-5,TGTGCCAGCAGCCGGGTCTCGGACCCTTGGGAGACCCAGTACTTC,CASSRVSDPWETQYF
NA,TRBV4-1,NA,TRBJ2-4,TGCGCCAGCAGCCAAGCGGGCTCCACAGTTTCCAAAAACATTCAGTACTTC,CASSQAGSTVSKNIQYF
NA,TRBV19,NA,TRBJ2-7,TGTGCCAGTAGTCCGTCGGGAAAAACATACGAGAAGTACTTC,CASSPSGKTYEKYF
NA,TRBV5-1,NA,TRBJ1-1,TGCGCCAGCAGCTTGGTCGGCAGGGGAAGCACTGAAGCTTTCTTT,CASSLVGRGSTEAFF
TRBD2,TRBV3-1,many,TRBJ2-7,TGTGCCAGCAGCCAAGATAGAGTAGCGGGTCTGGACGAGCAGTACTTC,CASSQDRVAGLDEQYF
NA,TRBV24-1,many,TRBJ2-1,TGTGCCACCAGCTCTGTCCGGGGAGGATGGAATGAGCAGTTCTTC,CATSSVRGGWNEQFF
NA,TRBV6-1,many,TRBJ2-7,TGTGCCAGCAGTTTTGGACTTGGAGGTGGCTACGAGCAGTACTTC,CASSFGLGGGYEQYF
TRBD1,TRBV20-1,NA,TRBJ1-1,TGCAGTGCTAGCGAGACAGGGACGGGCACTGAAGCTTTCTTT,CSASETGTGTEAFF
NA,TRBV20-1,medium-sized,TRBJ1-1,TGCAGTGCCGATCGGGACACAAGGAACACTGAAGCTTTCTTT,CSADRDTRNTEAFF
NA,TRBV3-1,many,TRBJ2-1,TGTGCCAGCAGTCACTCCGGGACTGACTACAATGAGCAGTTCTTC,CASSHSGTDYNEQFF
NA,TRBV7-2,many,TRBJ2-3,TGTGCCAGCAGCCCGAGGGTTTGGGGGCGAACAGATACGCAGTATTTT,CASSPRVWGRTDTQYF
NA,TRBV7-2,NA,TRBJ2-7,TGTGCCAGCAGCTTAGCGCAGGGGTTGTGGTACTTC,CASSLAQGLWYF
NA,TRBV6-1,many,TRBJ2-1,TGTGCCAGCAGGGCGCATAACTCCTACAATGAGCAGTTCTTC,CASRAHNSYNEQFF
TRBD1,TRBV2,NA,TRBJ2-7,TGTGCCAGCACTAGACAGGGTGGCTACGAGCAGTACTTC,CASTRQGGYEQYF
TRBD1,TRBV28,many,TRBJ2-7,TGTGCCAGCAGTTGGACAGGATACGAGCAGTACTTC,CASSWTGYEQYF
TRBD1,TRBV6-1,NA,TRBJ1-6,TGTGCCAGCAGTTCGGGACAGTCACCCCTCCACTTT,CASSSGQSPLHF
TRBD1,TRBV27,many,TRBJ2-1,TGTGCCAGCAGTTTCTCGGGACAGGGGCGATACAATGAGCAGTTCTTC,CASSFSGQGRYNEQFF
TRBD1,TRBV19,many,TRBJ1-2,TGTGCCAGTAGTATAGACGGGGACAGCTATGGCTACACCTTC,CASSIDGDSYGYTF
TRBD1,TRBV6-1,NA,TRBJ2-3,TGTGTTAGCAGTCCTTCGGGACAGGTAAAGACAGATACGCAGTATTTT,CVSSPSGQVKTDTQYF
NA,TRBV6-6,many,TRBJ1-1,TGTGCCAGCAGTTACTCGAGGAGGACTGAAGCTTTCTTT,CASSYSRRTEAFF
TRBD1,TRBV7-2,NA,TRBJ2-3,TGTGCCAGCGGGATAGGACAGGGGAGTTTCAAAGATACGCAGTATTTT,CASGIGQGSFKDTQYF
NA,TRBV7-8,many,TRBJ2-7,TGTGCCAGCAGCCGAGTGAGCGGCTACGAGCAGTACTTC,CASSRVSGYEQYF
NA,TRBV2,many,TRBJ2-2,TGTGCCAGCAATTCGAACACCGGGGAGCTGTTTTTT,CASNSNTGELFF
TRBD1,TRBV4-1,few,TRBJ2-5,TGCGCCAGCAGCCAAACCCCGGGACAGGGGATGAAGACCCAGTACTTC,CASSQTPGQGMKTQYF
NA,TRBV6-6,many,TRBJ2-3,TGTGCCAGCAGTTACAGTAGTTTGCCCACAGATACGCAGTATTTT,CASSYSSLPTDTQYF
TRBD1,TRBV11-3,NA,TRBJ2-5,TGTGCCAGCAGCCGTTCTCGGGACAGCCAAGAGACCCAGTACTTC,CASSRSRDSQETQYF
TRBD1,TRBV3-1,many,TRBJ2-2,TGTGCCAGCAGCCAAGAGACAGGGAAGCTGTTTTTT,CASSQETGKLFF
TRBD1,TRBV29-1,many,TRBJ1-2,TGCAGCGTGGAGGACAGGGGGACCTATGGCTACACCTTC,CSVEDRGTYGYTF
NA,TRBV11-2,NA,TRBJ2-7,TGTGCCAGCAGCTTATCCGGGCAGCTCGAGCAGTACTTC,CASSLSGQLEQYF
NA,TRBV19,many,TRBJ1-5,TGTGCCAGTAGAGGAGGGAGCAATCAGCCCCAGCATTTT,CASRGGSNQPQHF
NA,TRBV6-1,many,TRBJ2-3,TGTGCCAGCAGAGGGACGGTAGATACGCAGTATTTT,CASRGTVDTQYF
NA,TRBV3-1,many,TRBJ2-5,TGTGCCAGCAGCCTCATACGGAAAGAGACCCAGTACTTC,CASSLIRKETQYF
NA,TRBV6-1,many,TRBJ1-1,TGTGCCAGCAGTTACGCGCAGGGGAACACTGAAGCTTTCTTT,CASSYAQGNTEAFF
TRBD1,TRBV20-1,many,TRBJ1-2,TGCAGTGCCGTAGGACAGGGGTCTACGAACTATGGCTACACCTTC,CSAVGQGSTNYGYTF
NA,TRBV19,few,TRBJ2-1,TGTGCCAGTAGGTCAGGGGTCAGCTCCTACAATGAGCAGTTCTTC,CASRSGVSSYNEQFF
TRBD2,TRBV19,NA,TRBJ2-7,TGTGCCAGTAGTATGCTGCTAGCGGGAGTCTACGAGCAGTACTTC,CASSMLLAGVYEQYF